The clone carrying this T cell receptor (beta chain) was observed many times. Antigen specificity is unknown. The data stem from a study of regulatory T cells in long-lasting Graves disease. Points from the study as a whole: A limited number of samples was an acknowledged limitation.

Stated time point: newly diagnosed GD, antithyroid drugs for less than 3 months. Extracted PBMC RNA gave rise to the TCR library. Sequencing libraries for TCR beta were prepared with iRepertoire HTBI primers and Arm-PCR of CDR3 regions. TCRdb recomputed calls from the multiplex PCR reads with MiXCR, one row per CDR3 protein. Of about 440,000 distinct CDR3 sequences listed, about 16% are singletons. This CDR3 spans 14 amino acids. V lost 4 bases, J lost 4 bases, and 14 bases lay in between. Germline V gene lookup returns CDR1 SGDLS and CDR2 YYNGEE. Another study also made use of these data, one on T cells in Graves' hyperthyroidism and ophthalmopathy. From that second work: The patients, who ranged from 18 to 65 in age, presented with newly diagnosed hyperthyroidism lasting under 2 months. Separating ophthalmopathy from stable hyperthyroidism was achieved by a 13 V-J model.

The source of this sequence is a woman in her thirties with Graves disease. This sequence joins TRBV9 and TRBJ1-2; TRBD1 is a possible D gene (6 bases). The sequenced sample was peripheral blood mononuclear cells (PBMCs), obtained at new diagnosis, from a patient treated with antithyroid drugs. Here the CDR3 reads CASSPQGTSYGYTF. CDR3 DNA sequence: TGTGCCAGCAGCCCTCAGGGGACTAGCTATGGCTACACCTTC.